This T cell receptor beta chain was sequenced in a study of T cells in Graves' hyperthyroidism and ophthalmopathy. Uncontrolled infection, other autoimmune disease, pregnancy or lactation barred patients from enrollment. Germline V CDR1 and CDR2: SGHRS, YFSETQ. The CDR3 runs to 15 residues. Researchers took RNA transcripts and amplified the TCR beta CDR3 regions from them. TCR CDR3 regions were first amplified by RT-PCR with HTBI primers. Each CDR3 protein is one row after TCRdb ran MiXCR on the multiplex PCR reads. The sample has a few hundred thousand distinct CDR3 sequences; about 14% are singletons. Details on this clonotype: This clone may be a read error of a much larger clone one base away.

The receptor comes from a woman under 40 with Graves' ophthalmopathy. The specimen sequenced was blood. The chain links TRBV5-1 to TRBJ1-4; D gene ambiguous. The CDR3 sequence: CDSSSGRGSSEKLFF. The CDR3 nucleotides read TGCGACAGCAGCTCCGGCCGAGGGTCTAGTGAAAAACTGTTTTTT.